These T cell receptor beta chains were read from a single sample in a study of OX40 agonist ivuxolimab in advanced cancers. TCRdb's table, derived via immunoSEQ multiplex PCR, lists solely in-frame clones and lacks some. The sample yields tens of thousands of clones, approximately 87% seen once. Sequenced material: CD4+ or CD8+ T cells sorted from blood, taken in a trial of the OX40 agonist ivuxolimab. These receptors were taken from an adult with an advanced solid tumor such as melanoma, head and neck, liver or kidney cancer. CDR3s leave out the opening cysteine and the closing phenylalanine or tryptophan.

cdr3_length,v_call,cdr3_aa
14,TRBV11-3,ASSLDSGSSYNEQF
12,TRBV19,ASSRRGSNEKLF
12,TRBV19,ASSTASNTGELF
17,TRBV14,ASSQDIRTSGRRNNEQF
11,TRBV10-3,AICGDANTEAF
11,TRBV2,ASSGTSQETQY
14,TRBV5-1,ASSVGQGATEDTQY
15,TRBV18,ASSPPVEGGSYNEQF
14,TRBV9,ASGAGGPVGANVLT
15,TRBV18,ASSPPTSGRTTGELF
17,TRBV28,ASSSFLAGGTGSYNEQF
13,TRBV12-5,ASALSTDSSYEQY
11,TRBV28,AIRTGRPYEQY
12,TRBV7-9,ASSSGQGIGKLF
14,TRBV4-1,ASSQAGFSAGNTIY
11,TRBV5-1,ASSSGQGRGYT
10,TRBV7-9,ASSLVAVGQF
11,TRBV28,ASRRTGGDEQY
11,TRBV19,ASSITGEYGYT
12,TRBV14,ASSQDSAQETQY
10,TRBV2,ASTGPRQPQH
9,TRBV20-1,SARRVYGYT
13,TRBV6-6,ASTLLTSGANVLT
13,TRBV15,ATSRQGNPGETQY
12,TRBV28,ASSLGGAHEKLF
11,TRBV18,ASSPQELGGYT
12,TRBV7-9,ASRLDGGNEKLF
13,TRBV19,ASSKGEGWGDTQY
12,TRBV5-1,ASSLGQNTGELF
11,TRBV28,ASSPLGGMRMY
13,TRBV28,ASTLGAGRQETQY
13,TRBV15,ATSRIQGRRETQY
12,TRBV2,ASRGDTIGETQY